This T cell receptor beta chain was captured in a study of shared clonotypes between healthy human individuals. Study observations and caveats: Clonotypes that were shared across a handful of donors made up roughly 5% of naive CD4 clonotypes. Generally, naive subsets came out with larger estimated richness than memory subsets. It was the few donors that limited the genetic and exposure-history diversity represented.

Trimming removed 2 bases at V and 8 bases at J, with 18 bases between. CDR3 length: 16 amino acids. Looked up from germline, CDR1 is MNHEY and CDR2 is SMNVEV (reference sequence). Selected positively for CCR7 and CD45RO-negative, naive CD8 cells excluded terminally differentiated effector memory CD45RA+ cells. All donors were healthy HIV-negative adults lacking recent acute infections or vaccinations. In regard to this clone: The antigen is undetermined.

TCRdb keeps only in-frame clones here, not all; method: immunoSEQ multiplex PCR. The sample shows about 1,900,000 clones, over 85% of them seen only once. This clonotype was sampled from a man between 18 and 29 years old in good health. The sequenced sample consisted of naive CD8+ T cells sorted from blood. The gene calls are TRBV27 and TRBJ1-4; D not certain. CDR3 in amino acids: CASSLGVSLTTEKLFF. The CDR3, as DNA: TGTGCCAGCAGTTTAGGCGTCAGCCTGACCACGGAAAAACTGTTTTTT.